One and the same sample provided the 9 T cell receptor beta chains below, sequenced in a study of blood T cell repertoires in COVID-19. The assay was immunoSEQ multiplex PCR, and TCRdb's table has in-frame clones only and misses some. In the table there are 120,000 to 150,000 clones, roughly three quarters of which are singletons. What was sequenced was peripheral blood. The receptors were sampled from a man in his fifties with active or convalescent COVID-19.

The table lists this clone with a count of one. The chain carries TRBV7-2 and TRBJ2-5, with D hard to call. Trimming took off 0 bases at V and 2 bases at J, with 7 bases between the two ends. The CDR3 spans 14 residues. CDR1 SGHTA and CDR2 FQGNSA come from the germline V gene. In DNA form, the CDR3 reads TGTGCCAGCAGCTTAGCGGGCGATCAAGAGACCCAGTACTTC. Amino acid sequence: CASSLAGDQETQYF.

This clone was observed a single time. This chain connects TRBV6-6 to TRBJ1-2; no reliable D call. Trimming stripped 6 bases from V and 0 bases from J, with 14 bases between. The CDR3 has 15 residues. Germline CDR1 and CDR2: MNHNY and SVGAGI (reference sequence). The CDR3 reads CASSPRVPSNYGYTF. In DNA form, the CDR3 reads TGTGCCAGCAGCCCTCGGGTGCCATCTAACTATGGCTACACCTTC.

The chain combines TRBV3-1 (or the pseudogene TRBV3-2) with TRBJ2-1, with TRBD2 matching 10 bases. Germline CDR1 reads LGHDT; CDR2 reads YNNKEL (reference sequence). The CDR3 spans 14 residues. Germline trimming cut 1 base from V and 8 bases from J; bases unmatched to any gene: 2. The DNA of the CDR3 is TGTGCCAGCAGCCAAGGGACTAGCGGCCATGAGCAGTTCTTC. Its protein is CASSQGTSGHEQFF.

The CDR3: CASSPGQYEQYF. CDR3 bases: TGTGCCAGCAGCCCGGGACAGTACGAGCAGTACTTC. This rearrangement joins TRBV7-2 to TRBJ2-7; TRBD1 matches 7 bases. Germline CDR1 reads SGHTA; CDR2 reads FQGNSA. The CDR3 has 12 residues. Trimming cost V 5 bases and J 4 bases; bases outside gene matches: 2.

The chain couples TRBV27 to TRBJ2-5; the match to TRBD1 covers 9 bases. The CDR3 is made up of 14 amino acids. V lost 2 bases, J lost 4 bases, and 2 bases stayed unmatched. CDR1 is MNHEY, CDR2 SMNVEV, per germline (reference sequence). The chain's CDR3 is CASSLTDRGETQYF. In DNA form, the CDR3 reads TGTGCCAGCAGTTTAACGGACAGGGGAGAGACCCAGTACTTC.

The V gene is TRBV27, the J gene TRBJ2-1; 11 nucleotides line up with TRBD2. Per the germline V gene, CDR1 is MNHEY and CDR2 is SMNVEV (reference sequence). CDR3 size: 18 residues. J was trimmed by 4 bases and V by 6 bases; bases with no gene match: 14. CDR3 bases: TGTGCCAGCAGGACTCCACCAATAGCGGGAGGGACTTACAATGAGCAGTTCTTC. Amino acids: CASRTPPIAGGTYNEQFF.

The gene calls are TRBV11-2 and TRBJ2-1; D not resolved. Germline lookup yields CDR1 SGHAT and CDR2 FQNNGV. The CDR3 runs 15 residues. The V and J ends lost 3 bases and 0 bases respectively, with 9 bases between them. The CDR3 reads CASSLAPSSYNEQFF. CDR3 DNA sequence: TGTGCCAGCAGCTTGGCTCCTAGCTCCTACAATGAGCAGTTCTTC. Variable domain in full (rest from reference TRBV11-2 and TRBJ2-1): EAGVAQSPRYKIIEKRQSVAFWCNPISGHATLYWYQQILGQGPKLLIQFQNNGVVDDSQLPKDRFSAERLKGVDSTLKIQPAKLEDSAVYLCASSLAPSSYNEQFFGPGTRLTVL.

This clone was observed a single time. This chain connects TRBV6-5 to TRBJ1-2; TRBD1 agrees at 7 bases. V shed 5 bases, J shed 4 bases, and the junction held 4 bases outside the gene matches. CDR3 length equals 13 residues. CDR1 is MNHEY and CDR2 is SVGAGI in the germline V gene. The CDR3 nucleotides are TGTGCCAGCAGTCTAGGGGGCGGCTATGGCTACACCTTC. This gives the protein CASSLGGGYGYTF.

Concerning this clone: Other DNA sequences in this sample translate to the same CDR3. This sequence joins TRBV27 and TRBJ2-7, with TRBD1 identical over 10 bases. Trimming at V came to 3 bases and at J to 6 bases, leaving 2 bases not matched to a gene. This CDR3 comprises 13 residues. Germline lookup yields CDR1 MNHEY and CDR2 SMNVEV (reference sequence). This CDR3 reads CASSFGDRGEQYF. The CDR3 DNA is TGTGCCAGCAGTTTCGGGGACAGGGGCGAGCAGTACTTC.